The clone carrying this TCR beta chain was detected only a few times. The data belong to a study of blood T cells in healthy people across ages. The CDR3 contains 13 residues. CDR1 and CDR2 from the germline V gene are SQVTM and ANQGSEA. Alongside a J-beta primer mix, a sample-barcoded 5' primer served in a second PCR lasting about 6 to 12 cycles. TCRdb reprocessed the 5' RACE reads via MiXCR and lists one record per CDR3 protein. Of about 560,000 distinct CDR3 sequences in the sample, about 27% are singletons; the top ten hold under 4.5%. The same specimen was also included in a second study, on T cells of mothers and their children.

This chain joins TRBV29-1 and TRBJ2-5; TRBD2 matches 9 bases. The J call may not be correct, given that the DNA end is closer to TRBJ2-1. The sequenced sample was blood. This sequence originates from a boy aged 2 to 9 in good health. In DNA, the CDR3 is TGCAGCGGTATAGCGGGAGAGGGCAATGAGCAGTTCTTC. It translates to CSGIAGEGNEQFF.